The subject of this entry is one T cell receptor beta chain. As for treatment: roughly 19 received Ad26.COV2.S at low or high dose, single or two shots; about 5 received placebo; per-sample allocation not given. The study sampled participants on day 63 after the first vaccine or placebo injection. Method: immunoSEQ multiplex PCR; TCRdb's copy keeps in-frame clones and lacks some. The data show about 480,000 clones, roughly 89% seen once. The data stem from a study of Ad26.COV2.S vaccination and SARS-CoV-2 variants. Study details: Donor allocation was to the COV1001 Ad26.COV2.S trial arm.

CDR3 length: 11 residues. Trimming shortened V by 1 base and J by 8 bases, and 5 bases separated the two germline ends. Germline assignment: CDR1 DFQATT and CDR2 SNEGSKA (reference sequence). The chain has TRBV20-1 and TRBJ1-4; D is unclear. The material sequenced was peripheral blood, taken in a trial of Ad26.COV2.S vaccine versus placebo. This TCR derives from a person aged 18-65 years who received the Ad26.COV2.S COVID-19 vaccine or a placebo. Written as DNA, the CDR3 is TGCAGTGCTAGAGCCCCGGAAAAACTGTTTTTT. This sequence encodes CSARAPEKLFF.